Presented here are 10 T cell receptor beta chains from one specimen sequenced in a study of blood T cell repertoires in COVID-19. Produced via immunoSEQ multiplex PCR; TCRdb's table is partial and in-frame only. The sample has under 250,000 clones; 86% are singletons. Sequenced input: peripheral blood. These receptors were obtained from a woman at least 80 years old with COVID-19, enrolled during active disease.

The chain combines TRBV2 with TRBJ1-2; 7 bases are a match to TRBD1. The trim removed 5 bases at V and 4 bases at J, leaving 7 bases unmatched. Germline loops: CDR1 SNHLY, CDR2 FYNNEI. The CDR3 extends over 14 amino acids. The DNA of the CDR3 is TGTGCCAGCAGTATACAGGGGTCCCCCTATGGCTACACCTTC. This translates into CASSIQGSPYGYTF.

This chain links TRBV28 with TRBJ1-4, with D possibly being TRBD1 (5 bases). CDR1 is MDHEN, CDR2 SYDVKM, per germline. The CDR3 runs 14 residues. V was clipped by 4 bases and J by 7 bases, with 13 bases between them. CDR3 nucleotide sequence: TGTGCCAGCAGTTACCGAGGCAGGGTTGAAAAACTGTTTTTT. Residues: CASSYRGRVEKLFF.

The rearrangement uses TRBV6-5 and TRBJ1-2, with D perhaps TRBD1 (6 bases). V dropped 7 bases and J dropped 5 bases, with 17 bases sitting between them. The CDR3 totals 14 residues. Germline CDR1 and CDR2: MNHEY and SVGAGI. The CDR3: CASISQQGPYGYTF. CDR3 nucleotide sequence: TGTGCCAGCATCTCTCAACAGGGACCTTATGGCTACACCTTC.

The chain has TRBV3-1 (or the pseudogene TRBV3-2) and TRBJ2-3, with D possibly being TRBD2 (7 bases). Germline CDR1 is LGHDT and CDR2 is YNNKEL (reference sequence). V shed 0 bases and J shed 1 base, with 11 bases lying between them. This CDR3 comprises 16 residues. CDR3 nucleotides: TGTGCCAGCAGCCAAGATTGGGGGGGGCGCACAGATACGCAGTATTTT. Its translation is CASSQDWGGRTDTQYF.

The count of this clone is one. The chain carries TRBV6-5 and TRBJ2-1, with TRBD1 identical over 8 bases. Germline V gives CDR1 MNHEY, CDR2 SVGAGI. The V gene end was trimmed by 9 bases and the J gene end by 6 bases; junction bases not matched to a gene: 7. CDR3 length equals 13 residues. For the CDR3, the DNA is TGTGCCAGTCGGTCGGGACAGGCCAATGAGCAGTTCTTC. Amino acids: CASRSGQANEQFF.

This chain uses TRBV6-6 with TRBJ1-5; 7 bases map to TRBD1. J was trimmed by 7 bases and V by 7 bases; bases with no gene match: 10. CDR1 is MNHNY, CDR2 SVGAGI, per germline (reference sequence). CDR3 length: 14 residues. The CDR3 DNA reads as TGTGCCAGCACCGTCTCGACAGGGAGCCAGCCCCAGCATTTT. Translating gives CASTVSTGSQPQHF.

CDR3 in amino acids: CASTRGQGQNSPLHF. The CDR3 nucleotides read TGTGCCAGTACCAGGGGACAGGGCCAAAATTCACCCCTCCACTTT. V gene TRBV19 combines with J gene TRBJ1-6; 9 bases map to TRBD1. Trimming at V came to 7 bases and at J to 7 bases, leaving 8 bases not matched to a gene. The CDR3 extends over 15 amino acids. The germline gives CDR1 LNHDA, CDR2 SQIVND (reference sequence).

The V call is TRBV24-1, the J call TRBJ2-5, with D hard to call. The V gene's germline CDR1 is KGHDR and CDR2 SFDVKD. V lost 0 bases and J lost 1, with 23 bases in between. The CDR3 spans 20 residues. The CDR3, as DNA: TGTGCCACCAGTGATTTGCAAGGCGGCCGAGACCGAAGACTCCAAGAGACCCAGTACTTC. Protein sequence: CATSDLQGGRDRRLQETQYF.

In this sample, this clone turned up a few times. The genes are TRBV5-1 and TRBJ2-7; D not certain. Germline CDR1 and CDR2: SGHRS and YFSETQ. The ends were cut back, 0 bases at V and 3 bases at J, with 10 bases in the middle. The CDR3 extends over 14 amino acids. CDR3 DNA: TGCGCCAGCAGCTTGGACAGTGCGTACTACGAGCAGTACTTC. It codes for CASSLDSAYYEQYF.

This clone was observed a handful of times. CDR3 in amino acids: CASSLLEKLFF. For the CDR3, the DNA is TGTGCCAGCAGCTTACTTGAAAAACTGTTTTTT. V and J are TRBV2 and TRBJ1-4; no clear D. Trimming removed 6 bases from V and 7 bases from J, with 6 bases in between. Germline assignment: CDR1 SNHLY and CDR2 FYNNEI. This CDR3 spans 11 amino acids.